This T cell receptor beta chain was obtained from a study of cytomegalovirus exposure and HLA in healthy donors. Whole-study findings and limits: Later analysis associated a missense DCLRE1C variant with TCR beta V- and J-gene trimming. The authors later found HLA-associated TCR beta chains more clonally expanded than equally common others. Productive status was seen about 90% or about 30% of the time for most TCR beta V segments in an earlier analysis.

Germline values: CDR1 SGDLS, CDR2 YYNGEE. Trimming stripped 4 bases from V and 5 bases from J, with 14 bases between. CDR3 length: 14 residues. As regards this clone: What it binds is not known.

The PCR was carried out with 60 Vbeta primers and 13 Jbeta primers. Data came from immunoSEQ multiplex PCR; TCRdb stores just in-frame clones and leaves some out. This table holds under 110,000 clones, 60% to 75% found once. Material for sequencing was PBMCs. This receptor was taken from a male donor in good health and CMV-seropositive. This chain links TRBV9 with TRBJ2-3; D might be TRBD2 (6 bases). For the CDR3, the DNA is TGTGCCAGCAGCTGGGGAGGCACGCAAGATACGCAGTATTTT. Its protein is CASSWGGTQDTQYF.